This T cell receptor beta chain was sequenced during a study of shared clonotypes between healthy human individuals. About this clone: A far larger clone differs by one base, so this is likely a read error. Other DNA sequences in this specimen translate into the identical CDR3.

CDR3 size: 13 residues. Germline assignment: CDR1 PRHDT and CDR2 FYEKMQ (reference sequence). Assay: immunoSEQ multiplex PCR; the TCRdb copy retains only in-frame clones and omits some. This table has some 980,000 clones, 76% appearing once. The specimen was memory CD4+ T cells sorted from blood. Subset indicated: CD45RA-negative fraction. This chain uses TRBV13 with TRBJ2-7; a weak D match, TRBD1 (6 bases). The TCR sequence derives from a man aged 18 to 29 in good health. CDR3 nucleotides: TGTGCTAGCAGCAGGAACAGGGATAACGAGCAGTACTTC. Translation gives CASSRNRDNEQYF.